This TCR beta chain was obtained from a study of OX40 agonist ivuxolimab in advanced cancers. Study-wide context: Ivuxolimab, which targeted the costimulatory receptor OX40 (CD134), was an agonistic, fully human IgG2 monoclonal antibody. Prior anti-PD-1, anti-PD-L1 or anti-CTLA-4 therapy was permitted, and checkpoint inhibitors had been received by 40% to 50% of dose-escalation patients. A male proportion of around 80% and a mean age of 60 years, ranging from about 23 to 90, were recorded for the dose-escalation cohort. Partial responses occurred in three dose-escalation patients: two with cutaneous melanoma and one with hepatocellular carcinoma. The point of sequencing TCRbeta in the periphery was to test whether ivuxolimab changed TCR sequence diversity and drove clonal T-cell expansion. Intravenous ivuxolimab was administered to patients every 2 weeks at six dose levels: 0.01, 0.1, 0.3, 1.5, 3 and 10 mg/kg. The paper reports the monotherapy dose-escalation portion (N of about 47 patients) of the phase I ivuxolimab trial. Among the approximately 50 dose-escalation patients, some 20 had hepatocellular carcinoma, around 15 melanoma, 9 renal cell carcinoma and 9 head and neck cancer. Paper-wide results and their limitations: In the 0.1-3.0 mg/kg groups, partial responders were among the patients with the lowest normalized peripheral clonal expansion, particularly in CD8+ T cells. Clonal expansion of both CD4+ and CD8+ blood T cells was observed from baseline to week 6 at doses 0.1 to 3.0 mg/kg. Antigen specificity was not determined for the clonally expanded peripheral T cells. After ivuxolimab, more expanded clones were found on average in CD8+ T cells than in CD4+ T cells. Low levels of normalized T-cell clonal expansion were also seen in some patients who did not respond.

Genomic DNA was isolated from the sorted cells so that the TCRbeta CDR3 region could be sequenced. The immunoSEQ Assay was used to sequence the TCRbeta CDR3 regions. The source is immuneACCESS, and TCRdb retained only in-frame sequences with V and J called. Part of the clones is not carried over; for the studies checked, unresolved V genes explain less than half of this, and the remainder is unexplained. The sample yields fewer than 70,000 clones; roughly nine tenths were counted once. The ten largest account for about 3.9% of the sample. Patients with autoimmune disease history or receiving systemic immunosuppression were excluded from the trial. In every dose cohort, peripheral blood was drawn for TCR sequencing at baseline, cycle 4 day 1, and cycle 7 day 1. The samples were taken from a phase I, first-in-human, multicenter, open-label dose-escalation trial of ivuxolimab. Adults with locally advanced or metastatic melanoma, renal cell, hepatocellular, or head and neck squamous cell carcinoma were enrolled in the trial. CD4+ and CD8+ T cells were sorted separately from peripheral blood before TCR sequencing.

This clone showed up just once. Its antigen is currently not known. No base quality information exists; no much larger clone differs at one position. The CDR3 holds 18 amino acids from the cysteine to the phenylalanine. Only CDR3 DNA remains: 54 bases, in frame from the first base. CDR1 and CDR2 were assigned from the germline V gene (reference sequence) as LNHNV and YYDKDF. V drops 0 bases and J drops 1 base, leaving 13 bases in between. This clonotype was obtained from an adult with an advanced solid tumor such as melanoma, head and neck, liver or kidney cancer. The V gene is TRBV15 and the J gene is TRBJ2-6; tentative D gene TRBD1, with 6 bases matching. This specimen was CD4+ or CD8+ T cells sorted from blood, taken in a trial of the OX40 agonist ivuxolimab. The DNA sequence is TGTGCCACCAGCAGAGATCGGGGCAGGGGATCTGGGGCCAACGTCCTGACTTTC. Its product reads: CATSRDRGRGSGANVLTF.